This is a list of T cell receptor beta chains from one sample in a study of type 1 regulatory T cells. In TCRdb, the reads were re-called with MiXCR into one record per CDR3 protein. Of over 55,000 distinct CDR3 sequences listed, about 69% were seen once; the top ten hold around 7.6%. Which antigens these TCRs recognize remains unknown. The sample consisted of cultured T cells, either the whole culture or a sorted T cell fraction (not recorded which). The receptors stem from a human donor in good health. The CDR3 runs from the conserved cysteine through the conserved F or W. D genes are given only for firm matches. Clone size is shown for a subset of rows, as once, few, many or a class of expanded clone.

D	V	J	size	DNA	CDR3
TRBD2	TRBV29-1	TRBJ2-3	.	TGCAGCGTCGTACTGACTAGCGGGATCTCTGATACGCAGTATTTT	CSVVLTSGISDTQYF
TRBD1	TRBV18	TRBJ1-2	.	TGTGCCAGCTCACCACAGACAGGGGACTATGGCTACACCTTC	CASSPQTGDYGYTF
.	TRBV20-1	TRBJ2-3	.	TGCAGTGTGTTAAGTTTGACCACAGATACGCAGTATTTT	CSVLSLTTDTQYF
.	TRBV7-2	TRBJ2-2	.	TGTGCCAGCAGCCGCAGAGGGGGCGGGGAGCTGTTTTTT	CASSRRGGGELFF
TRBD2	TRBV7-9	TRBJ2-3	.	TGTGCCAGCAACTCGGCGGGGGGGCAGGGGAAAGATATGCAGTATTTT	CASNSAGGQGKDMQYF
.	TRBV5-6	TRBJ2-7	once	TGTGCCAGCAGCTACGGGCTCGCCCCTAGGGAGCAGTACTTC	CASSYGLAPREQYF
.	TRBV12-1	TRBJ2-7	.	TGTGCCAGCAGCAATTCAGCGGGAGTAAACGAGCAGTACTTC	CASSNSAGVNEQYF
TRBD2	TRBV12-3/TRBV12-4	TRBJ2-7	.	TGTGCCAGCAGTTCCCGGACTAGCGGGAGTCGGTACGAGCAGTACTTC	CASSSRTSGSRYEQYF
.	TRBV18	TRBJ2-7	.	TGTGCCAGCTCCGAGGGGGGCCTTTACGAGCAGTACTTC	CASSEGGLYEQYF
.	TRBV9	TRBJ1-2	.	TGTGCCAGCAGCGTAGCTCTTCCAGGTCGTCGGGGCTACACCTTC	CASSVALPGRRGYTF
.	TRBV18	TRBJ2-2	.	TGTGCCAGCTCACCGGCGCAGAGCAACACCGGGGAGCTGTTTTTT	CASSPAQSNTGELFF
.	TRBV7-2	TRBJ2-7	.	TGTGCCAGCAGTTTGGGCAGTCTGGTGCAGTACTTC	CASSLGSLVQYF
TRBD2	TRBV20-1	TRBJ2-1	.	TGCAGTGCCCTCACTGATGGTAGCGGGAATAATGAGCAGTTCTTC	CSALTDGSGNNEQFF
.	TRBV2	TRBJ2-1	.	TGTGCCAGCAGTGAAGAGCGATACAATGAGCAGTTCTTC	CASSEERYNEQFF
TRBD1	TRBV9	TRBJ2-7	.	TGTGCCAGCAGCGTAGAAACAGGGGGCTACGAGCAGTACTTC	CASSVETGGYEQYF
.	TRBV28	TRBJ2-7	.	TGTGCCAGCGAGAAGACCAACAGGAATGACGAGCAGTACTTC	CASEKTNRNDEQYF
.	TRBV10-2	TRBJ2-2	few	TGCGCCAGCGTCCTGGGGGCCACCGGGGAGCTGTTTTTT	CASVLGATGELFF
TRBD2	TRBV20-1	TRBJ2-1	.	TGCAGTGCTAGGGGACTAGCGGGCCAGCAGGATGAGCAGTTCTTC	CSARGLAGQQDEQFF
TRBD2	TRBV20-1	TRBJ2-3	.	TGCAGTGCTAGTCCTCTCGGACTAGCGGGAGGGATGAAAACAGATACGCAGTATTTT	CSASPLGLAGGMKTDTQYF
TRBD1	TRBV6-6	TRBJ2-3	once	TGTGCCAGCAGCAGAGGGGGCCCCACAGATACGCAGTATTTT	CASSRGGPTDTQYF
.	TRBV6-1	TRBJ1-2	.	TGTGCCAGCACGGTAGAGGGAGGCTATGGCTACACCTTC	CASTVEGGYGYTF
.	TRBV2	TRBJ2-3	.	TGTGCCAGCAGTGAAGCGAGGGGTTCCACAGATACGCAGTATTTT	CASSEARGSTDTQYF
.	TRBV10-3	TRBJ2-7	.	TGTGCCATCAGTGCCCCAGGGGCCTACGAGCAGTACTTC	CAISAPGAYEQYF
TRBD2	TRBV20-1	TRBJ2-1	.	TGCAGTGCTTTTGGACTAGCGGCAGACAATGAGCAGTTCTTC	CSAFGLAADNEQFF
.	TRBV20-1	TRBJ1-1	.	TGCAGTGCTACCCCCCGGGGGGCGGTGAACACTGAAGCTTTCTTT	CSATPRGAVNTEAFF
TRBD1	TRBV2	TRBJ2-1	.	TGTGCCAGCACGGGACAGGGTGTCAATGAGCAGTTCTTC	CASTGQGVNEQFF
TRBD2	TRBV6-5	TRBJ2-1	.	TGTGCCAGCAGTTATCTTCGGACTAGTATTCACAATGAGCAGTTCTTC	CASSYLRTSIHNEQFF
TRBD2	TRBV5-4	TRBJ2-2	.	TGTGCCAGCAGCTCAAGGACTAGCGGATACACCGGGGAGCTGTTTTTT	CASSSRTSGYTGELFF
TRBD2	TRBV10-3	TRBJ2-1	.	TGTGCCATCAGTGCGATACTAGCGGGAGGGCCGGGGAATGAGCAGTTCTTC	CAISAILAGGPGNEQFF
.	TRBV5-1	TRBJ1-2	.	TGCGCCAGCAGCCCCGGGGACTATGGCTACACCTTC	CASSPGDYGYTF
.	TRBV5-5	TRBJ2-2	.	TGTGCCAGCAGCCCAGGCCGGGGGCTGACCGGGGAGCTGTTTTTT	CASSPGRGLTGELFF
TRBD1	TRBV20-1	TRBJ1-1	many	TGCAGTGCTATTACAGGGGGGCCGAACACTGAAGCTTTCTTT	CSAITGGPNTEAFF
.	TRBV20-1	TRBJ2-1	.	TGCAGTGCTAGGGACCCCAGACCCTACAATGAGCAGTTCTTC	CSARDPRPYNEQFF
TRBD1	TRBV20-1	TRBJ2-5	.	TGCAGTGCTAGGACAGGGGCCGGTCAGACCCAGTACTTC	CSARTGAGQTQYF
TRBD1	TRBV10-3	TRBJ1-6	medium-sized	TGTGCCATCCGACAGGGGGATAATTCACCCCTCCACTTT	CAIRQGDNSPLHF
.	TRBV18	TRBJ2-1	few	TGTGCCAGCTCACCCTCGAGGGGGAGCGTTGAGCAGTTCTTC	CASSPSRGSVEQFF
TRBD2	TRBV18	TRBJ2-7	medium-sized	TGTGCCAGCTCACCGGGACTAGCGAGCTCCTACGAGCAGTACTTC	CASSPGLASSYEQYF
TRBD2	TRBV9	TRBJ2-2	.	TGTGCCAGCAGCGTAGTGCGGAGCGGGAGACCCGGGGAGCTGTTTTTT	CASSVVRSGRPGELFF
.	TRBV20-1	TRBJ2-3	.	TGCAGTGCCCCTAAAGCGGCAAGCACAGATACGCAGTATTTT	CSAPKAASTDTQYF
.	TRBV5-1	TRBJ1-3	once	TGCGCCAGCAGCTTATCCGGGCCGGCTGGAAACACCATATATTTT	CASSLSGPAGNTIYF
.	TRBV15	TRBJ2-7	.	TGTGCCACCAGCAGAGACAGCCTAGCTTACGAGCAGTACTTC	CATSRDSLAYEQYF
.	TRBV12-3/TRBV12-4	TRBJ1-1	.	TGTGCCAGCAGTTTAGGGATTGAAGCTTTCTTT	CASSLGIEAFF